This entry features one TCR beta chain sequence. This specimen belongs to a study of T cells after yellow fever vaccination. Whole-study context: The SMART-Seq v4 Ultra Low Input method served to prepare the low-cell-number fractions. Study outcomes and limitations: Post-booster repertoires contained most primary-vaccination clones again (about 95% CD4, about 90% CD8).

The CDR3 spans 13 residues. The V gene lost 7 bases and the J gene lost 3 bases, with 11 bases spanning the gap. Per the germline V gene, CDR1 is MNHEY and CDR2 is SVGEGT. TCRdb reanalysed the 5' RACE reads using MiXCR and keeps one entry per CDR3 protein. The sample has about 85,000 distinct CDR3 sequences; less than 15% are singletons. Sequences were derived from CD8+ T cells not binding an NS4B(214-222) dextramer, sorted from PBMCs, sampled about 20 days after the first yellow fever vaccination. The clonotype comes from a man younger than 35 who received the YFV17D yellow fever vaccine. The chain employs TRBV6-2 or TRBV6-3 and TRBJ2-3; D call uncertain. The CDR3 loop reads CASNLTPTDTQYF. CDR3 in DNA: TGTGCCAGCAACCTGACACCGACAGATACGCAGTATTTT.